The subject of this entry is one TCR beta chain. The antigen remains undetermined. Between the trimmed V and J ends, which lost 6 bases and 4 bases, there was a span of 16 bases. This CDR3 is built from 14 residues. Germline values: CDR1 SGHRS, CDR2 YFSETQ. The data derive from a study of response to subunit inactivated influenza vaccine. Notes on the study in general: That few new T cells are recruited by each seasonal influenza vaccination was the authors' suggestion.

TCRdb re-called the RT-PCR reads through MiXCR, storing one row per CDR3 protein. Found here are 700,000 to 800,000 distinct CDR3 sequences, roughly 18% of them singletons; the top ten hold approximately 10%. The source is a man aged 45-65 years who received an inactivated influenza vaccine. The chain is built from TRBV5-1 and TRBJ1-1, with a possible D match to TRBD1 (5 bases). The sequencing used PBMCs from blood, collected 5 days after vaccination. The CDR3: CASTRRAQGTEAFF. The CDR3 nucleotides read TGCGCCAGCACCCGACGGGCCCAGGGCACTGAAGCTTTCTTT.